This T cell receptor (beta chain) was identified during a study of metastatic and nonmetastatic thyroid tumors. Background on the study: Comparison of repertoires was carried out across blood and tumor or nodule tissue from malignant and benign thyroid patients.

V gave up 5 bases and J gave up 2 bases, with 18 bases separating them. The CDR3 runs to 16 residues. The germline V gene encodes CDR1 MNHEY and CDR2 SMNVEV (reference sequence). A remark on this clone: At the DNA level, this CDR3 is encoded by other sequences in the same sample as well.

The entire patient cohort was treatment-naive prior to thyroid surgery. TCRdb used MiXCR to call clones anew from the PCR reads. In the table there are about 6,100 clones, about 29% of which are singletons. Specimen: adjacent normal tissue. This receptor was identified in a female donor with papillary thyroid cancer or a benign thyroid nodule (not recorded which). Some clones in this sample may be carry-over from other donors' samples. This chain joins TRBV27 and TRBJ1-2; D not certain. CDR3 protein: CASSPEEPSLNYGYTF. The CDR3 nucleotides read TGTGCCAGCAGTCCCGAGGAACCAAGTCTCAACTATGGCTACACCTTC.